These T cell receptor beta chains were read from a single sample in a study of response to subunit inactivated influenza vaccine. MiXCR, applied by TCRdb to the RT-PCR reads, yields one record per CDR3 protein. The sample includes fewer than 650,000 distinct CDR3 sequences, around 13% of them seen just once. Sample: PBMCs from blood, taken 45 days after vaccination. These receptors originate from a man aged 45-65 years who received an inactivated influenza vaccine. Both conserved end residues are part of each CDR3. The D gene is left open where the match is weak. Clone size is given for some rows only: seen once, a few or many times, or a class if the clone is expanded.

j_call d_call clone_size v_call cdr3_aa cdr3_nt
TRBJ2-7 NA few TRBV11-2 CASSLSEQGPYEQYF TGTGCCAGCAGCTTATCGGAACAGGGCCCCTACGAGCAGTACTTC
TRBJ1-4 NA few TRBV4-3 CASSQGPGAANEKLFF TGCGCCAGCAGCCAAGGCCCAGGGGCGGCAAATGAAAAACTGTTTTTT
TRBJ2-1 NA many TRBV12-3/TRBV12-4 CASSFRPHEQFF TGTGCCAGCAGTTTTCGGCCCCATGAGCAGTTCTTC
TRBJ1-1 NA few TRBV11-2 CASSRDGRNTEAFF TGTGCCAGCAGCCGAGACGGAAGGAACACTGAAGCTTTCTTT
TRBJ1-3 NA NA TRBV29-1 CSVVGRNSGNTIYF TGCAGCGTTGTGGGACGGAACTCTGGAAACACCATATATTTT
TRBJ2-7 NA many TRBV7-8 CASSLDTFYEQYF TGTGCCAGCAGCCTAGACACCTTTTACGAGCAGTACTTC
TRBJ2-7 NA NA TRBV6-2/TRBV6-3 CASSYPQVFSYEQYF TGTGCCAGCAGTTACCCCCAGGTCTTCTCCTACGAGCAGTACTTC
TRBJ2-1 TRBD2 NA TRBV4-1 CASSPTSSGVYNEQFF TGCGCCAGCAGCCCCACGAGTAGCGGGGTGTACAATGAGCAGTTCTTC
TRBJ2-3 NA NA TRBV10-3 CAISGGKGDTQYF TGTGCCATCAGTGGGGGCAAAGGAGATACGCAGTATTTT
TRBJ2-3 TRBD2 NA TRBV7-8 CASSSLAGGHADTQYF TGTGCCAGCAGCTCCTTAGCGGGGGGGCACGCAGATACGCAGTATTTT
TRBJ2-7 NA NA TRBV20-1 CSVTSGLTYEQYF TGCAGTGTAACCAGCGGTCTTACCTACGAGCAGTACTTC
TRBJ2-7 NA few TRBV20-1 CSADREITYEQYF TGCAGTGCCGACCGTGAGATTACCTACGAGCAGTACTTC
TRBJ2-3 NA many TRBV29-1 CSVGGPDTQYF TGCAGCGTCGGGGGGCCGGATACGCAGTATTTT
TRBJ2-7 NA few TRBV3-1 CASRGGHTYEQYF TGTGCCAGCAGAGGGGGACATACCTACGAGCAGTACTTC
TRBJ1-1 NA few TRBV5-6 CASSLLGPDTEAFF TGTGCCAGCAGCTTGTTAGGTCCCGACACTGAAGCTTTCTTT
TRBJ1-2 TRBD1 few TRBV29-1 CSVAARGYYGYTF TGCAGCGTTGCGGCCAGGGGGTACTATGGCTACACCTTC
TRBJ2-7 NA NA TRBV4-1 CASSPFRDYEQYF TGCGCCAGCAGCCCATTTAGGGACTACGAGCAGTACTTC
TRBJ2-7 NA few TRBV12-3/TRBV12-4 CASSSGGSYEQYF TGTGCCAGCAGTTCCGGGGGTTCGTACGAGCAGTACTTC
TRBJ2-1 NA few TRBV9 CASSVRSGISEQFF TGTGCCAGCAGCGTAAGGTCAGGGATTAGTGAGCAGTTCTTC
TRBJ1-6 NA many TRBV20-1 CSASPVDNSPLHF TGCAGTGCTAGCCCGGTCGATAATTCACCCCTCCACTTT
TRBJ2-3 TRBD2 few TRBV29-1 CSVAGTTPTDTQYF TGCAGCGTTGCCGGGACTACTCCAACAGATACGCAGTATTTT
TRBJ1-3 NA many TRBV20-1 CSARSKSSGNTIYF TGCAGTGCTAGATCAAAGAGCTCTGGAAACACCATATATTTT
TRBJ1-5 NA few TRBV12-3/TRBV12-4 CASSRRQDRNQPQHF TGTGCCAGCAGCCGACGACAGGATCGCAATCAGCCCCAGCATTTT
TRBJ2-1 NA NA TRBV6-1 CASSEARYNEQFF TGTGCCAGCAGTGAAGCGCGATACAATGAGCAGTTCTTC
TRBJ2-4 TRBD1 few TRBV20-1 CSARDRTGVKNIQYF TGCAGTGCTAGAGACCGGACAGGGGTCAAAAACATTCAGTACTTC
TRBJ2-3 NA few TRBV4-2 CASSQAHSGTDTQYF TGTGCCAGCAGCCAAGCCCACAGCGGGACAGATACGCAGTATTTT
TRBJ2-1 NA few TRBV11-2 CASSSLRWPNEQFF TGTGCCAGCAGCTCCCTCAGATGGCCAAATGAGCAGTTCTTC
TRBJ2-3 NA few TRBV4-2 CASSHGGQGPDTQYF TGTGCCAGCAGCCACGGGGGTCAGGGGCCAGATACGCAGTATTTT
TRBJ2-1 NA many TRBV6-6 CASSTGTGNEQFF TGTGCCAGCAGTACGGGAACCGGCAATGAGCAGTTCTTC
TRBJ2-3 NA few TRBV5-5 CASSLWSRSPDTQYF TGTGCCAGCAGCCTGTGGTCTAGGTCCCCAGATACGCAGTATTTT
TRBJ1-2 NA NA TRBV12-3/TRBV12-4 CASSLAGRAGYTF TGTGCCAGCAGTTTAGCCGGCCGGGCGGGCTACACCTTC
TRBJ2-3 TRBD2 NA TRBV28 CASSFLSGSADTQYF TGTGCCAGCAGTTTTCTTAGCGGGAGCGCAGATACGCAGTATTTT
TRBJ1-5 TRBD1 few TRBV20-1 CSARDPRTGGRYSNQPQHF TGCAGTGCTAGAGATCCCCGGACAGGGGGGAGATATAGCAATCAGCCCCAGCATTTT
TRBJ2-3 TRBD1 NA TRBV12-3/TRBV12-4 CASSFGTGGTDTQYF TGTGCCAGCAGTTTCGGGACAGGGGGCACAGATACGCAGTATTTT
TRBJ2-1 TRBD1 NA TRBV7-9 CASSLKIGTVNEQFF TGTGCCAGCAGCTTGAAAATAGGGACAGTAAATGAGCAGTTCTTC
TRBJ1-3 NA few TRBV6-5 CASSYSGRISGNTIYF TGTGCCAGCAGTTACTCTGGCAGGATCTCTGGAAACACCATATATTTT
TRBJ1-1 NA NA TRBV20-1 CSAAPQRRMNTEAFF TGCAGTGCAGCCCCTCAGCGACGGATGAACACTGAAGCTTTCTTT
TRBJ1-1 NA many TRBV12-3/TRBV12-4 CASRPVLNTEAFF TGTGCCAGCAGACCCGTGCTGAACACTGAAGCTTTCTTT
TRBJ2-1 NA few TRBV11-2 CASSLVAGTSSYNEQFF TGTGCCAGCAGCTTAGTGGCCGGCACGAGCTCCTACAATGAGCAGTTCTTC
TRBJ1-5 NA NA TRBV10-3 CAIAGESNQPQHF TGTGCCATCGCAGGGGAAAGCAATCAGCCCCAGCATTTT
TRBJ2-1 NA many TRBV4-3 CASSQDRGEQFF TGCGCCAGCAGCCAAGATCGGGGGGAGCAGTTCTTC
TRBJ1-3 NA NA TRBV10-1 CASSGSGNPGNTIYF TGCGCCAGCAGTGGCTCCGGGAACCCTGGAAACACCATATATTTT
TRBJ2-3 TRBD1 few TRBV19 CASVSGTGGRTDTQYF TGTGCCAGTGTATCCGGGACAGGGGGCAGAACAGATACGCAGTATTTT
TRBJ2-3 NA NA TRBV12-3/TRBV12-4 CASSQTETSTQYF TGTGCCAGCAGTCAAACAGAGACAAGTACGCAGTATTTT
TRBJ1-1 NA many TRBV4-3 CASSPHLNTEAFF TGCGCCAGCAGCCCGCATCTAAACACTGAAGCTTTCTTT
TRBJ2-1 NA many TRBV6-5 CASSSLSGVYNEQFF TGTGCCAGCAGTTCCTTGTCGGGAGTATACAATGAGCAGTTCTTC
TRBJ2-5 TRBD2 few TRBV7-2 CASSRKSSGVNQETQYF TGTGCCAGCAGCCGAAAGTCTAGCGGGGTAAACCAAGAGACCCAGTACTTC
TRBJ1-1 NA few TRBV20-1 CSARTDTEAFF TGCAGTGCACGGACAGACACTGAAGCTTTCTTT
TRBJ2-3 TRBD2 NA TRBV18 CASSPFPGGRTDTQYF TGTGCCAGCTCACCATTTCCGGGAGGCCGCACAGATACGCAGTATTTT
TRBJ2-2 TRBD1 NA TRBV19 CASSYQGAPVTGELFF TGTGCCAGTAGTTACCAGGGGGCGCCGGTCACCGGGGAGCTGTTTTTT